The TCR beta chain described here comes from a study of T cell repertoires in cytomegalovirus infection. This clonotype was seen ten or more times. One entry per CDR3 protein results from TCRdb running MiXCR on the reads. In the table there are some 300,000 distinct CDR3 sequences, about 9.1% of which are singletons. The CDR3 contains 16 residues. CDR1 and CDR2 from the germline V gene are MNHEY and SMNVEV (reference sequence). V was clipped by 3 bases and J by 11 bases, with 24 bases between them. The source is a human donor in good health (CMV status not recorded). Some clones in this sample may be carry-over from other donors' samples. Specimen: PBMCs. This chain connects TRBV27 to TRBJ2-3; possibly TRBD1 or TRBD2 for D (5 bases each). CDR3 sequence reads: CASSFLRSGTGRGQYF. As DNA, the CDR3 is TGTGCCAGCAGTTTCCTTAGATCCGGGACCGGTCGAGGGCAGTATTTT.